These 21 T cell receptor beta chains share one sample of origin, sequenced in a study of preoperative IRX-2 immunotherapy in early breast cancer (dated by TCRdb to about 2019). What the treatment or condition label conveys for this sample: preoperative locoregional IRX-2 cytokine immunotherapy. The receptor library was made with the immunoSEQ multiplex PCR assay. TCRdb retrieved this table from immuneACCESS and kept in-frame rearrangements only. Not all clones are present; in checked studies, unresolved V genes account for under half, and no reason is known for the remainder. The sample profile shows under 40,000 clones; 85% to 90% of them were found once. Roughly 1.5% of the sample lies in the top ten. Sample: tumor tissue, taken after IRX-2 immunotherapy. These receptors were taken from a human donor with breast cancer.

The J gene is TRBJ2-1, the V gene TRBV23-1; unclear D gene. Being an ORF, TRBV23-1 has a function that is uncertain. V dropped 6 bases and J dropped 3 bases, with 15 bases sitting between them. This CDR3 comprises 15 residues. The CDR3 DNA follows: TGCGCCAGCAGCCTAAGTTCCGGCAACTACAATGAGCAGTTCTTC. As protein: CASSLSSGNYNEQFF.

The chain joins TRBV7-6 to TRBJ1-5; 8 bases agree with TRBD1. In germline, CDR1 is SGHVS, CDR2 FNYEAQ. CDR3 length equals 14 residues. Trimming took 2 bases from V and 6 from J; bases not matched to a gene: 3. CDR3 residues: CASSLWTGIQPQHF. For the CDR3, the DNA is TGTGCCAGCAGCTTATGGACAGGGATTCAGCCCCAGCATTTT.

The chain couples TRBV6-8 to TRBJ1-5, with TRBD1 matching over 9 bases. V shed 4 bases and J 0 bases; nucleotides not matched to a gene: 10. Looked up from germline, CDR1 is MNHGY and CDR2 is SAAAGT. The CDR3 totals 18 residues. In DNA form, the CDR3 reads TGTGCCAGCAGTTCGCCGGGGACAGGGAGATATAGCAATCAGCCCCAGCATTTT. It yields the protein CASSSPGTGRYSNQPQHF.

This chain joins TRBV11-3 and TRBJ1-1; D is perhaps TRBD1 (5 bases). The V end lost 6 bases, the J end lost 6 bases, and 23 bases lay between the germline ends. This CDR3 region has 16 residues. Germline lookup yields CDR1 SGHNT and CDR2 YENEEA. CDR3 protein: CASSFTGRSLGPEAFF. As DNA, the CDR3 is TGTGCCAGCAGTTTCACAGGAAGATCGTTAGGTCCTGAAGCTTTCTTT.

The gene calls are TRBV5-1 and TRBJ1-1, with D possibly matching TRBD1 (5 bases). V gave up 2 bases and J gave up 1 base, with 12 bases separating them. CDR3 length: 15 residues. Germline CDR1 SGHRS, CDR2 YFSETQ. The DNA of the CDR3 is TGCGCCAGCAGCTTAACGACAGCTTCGAACACTGAAGCTTTCTTT. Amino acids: CASSLTTASNTEAFF.

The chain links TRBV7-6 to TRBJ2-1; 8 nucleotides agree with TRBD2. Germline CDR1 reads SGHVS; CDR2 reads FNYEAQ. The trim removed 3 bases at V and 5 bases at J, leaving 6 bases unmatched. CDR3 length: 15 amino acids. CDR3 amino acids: CASSLSGGLNNEQFF. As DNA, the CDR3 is TGTGCCAGCAGCTTGAGCGGGGGCCTTAACAATGAGCAGTTCTTC.

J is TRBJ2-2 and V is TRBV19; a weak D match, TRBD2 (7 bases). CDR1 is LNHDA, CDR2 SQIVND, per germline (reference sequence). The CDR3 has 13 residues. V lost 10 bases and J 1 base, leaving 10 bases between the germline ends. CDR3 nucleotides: TGTGCCACGCGGGGGCAGAACACCGGGGAGCTGTTTTTT. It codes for CATRGQNTGELFF. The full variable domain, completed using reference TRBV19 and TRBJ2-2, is DGGITQSPKYLFRKEGQNVTLSCEQNLNHDAMYWYRQDPGQGLRLIYYSQIVNDFQKGDIAEGYSVSREKKESFPLTVTSAQKNPTAFYLCATRGQNTGELFFGEGSRLTVL.

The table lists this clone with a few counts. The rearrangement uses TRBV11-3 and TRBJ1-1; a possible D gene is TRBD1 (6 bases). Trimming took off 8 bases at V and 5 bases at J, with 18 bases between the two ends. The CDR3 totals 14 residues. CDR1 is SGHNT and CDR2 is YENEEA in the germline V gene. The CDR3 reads CASDGMGALTEAFF. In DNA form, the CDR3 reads TGTGCCAGCGACGGTATGGGGGCACTAACTGAAGCTTTCTTT.

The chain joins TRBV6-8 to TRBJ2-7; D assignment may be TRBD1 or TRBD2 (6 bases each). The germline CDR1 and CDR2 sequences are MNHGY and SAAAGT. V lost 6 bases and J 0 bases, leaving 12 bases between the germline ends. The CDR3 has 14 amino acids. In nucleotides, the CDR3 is TGTGCCAGCAGCAGGAGGGGGGACTCCTACGAGCAGTACGTC. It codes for CASSRRGDSYEQYV.

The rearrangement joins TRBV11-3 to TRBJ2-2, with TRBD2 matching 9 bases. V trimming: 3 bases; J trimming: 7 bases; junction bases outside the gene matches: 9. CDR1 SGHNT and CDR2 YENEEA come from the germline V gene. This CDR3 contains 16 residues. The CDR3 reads CASSFWGSGSGGELFF. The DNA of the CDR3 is TGTGCCAGCAGCTTTTGGGGTAGCGGGAGCGGCGGGGAGCTGTTTTTT. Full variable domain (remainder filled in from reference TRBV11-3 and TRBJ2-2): EAGVVQSPRYKIIEKKQPVAFWCNPISGHNTLYWYLQNLGQGPELLIRYENEEAVDDSQLPKDRFSAERLKGVDSTLKIQPAELGDSAVYLCASSFWGSGSGGELFFGEGSRLTVL.

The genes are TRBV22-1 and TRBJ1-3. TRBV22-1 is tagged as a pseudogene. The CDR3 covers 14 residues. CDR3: CASSTRFGRDTIYF. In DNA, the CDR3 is TGTGCCAGCAGTACCCGGTTCGGACGAGACACCATATATTTT.

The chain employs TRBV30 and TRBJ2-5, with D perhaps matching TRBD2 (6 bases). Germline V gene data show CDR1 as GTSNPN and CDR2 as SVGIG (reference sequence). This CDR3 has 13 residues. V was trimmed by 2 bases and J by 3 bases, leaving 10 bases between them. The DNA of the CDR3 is TGTGCCTGGAGTCCCCCGGGGGAAGAGACCCAGTACTTC. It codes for CAWSPPGEETQYF.

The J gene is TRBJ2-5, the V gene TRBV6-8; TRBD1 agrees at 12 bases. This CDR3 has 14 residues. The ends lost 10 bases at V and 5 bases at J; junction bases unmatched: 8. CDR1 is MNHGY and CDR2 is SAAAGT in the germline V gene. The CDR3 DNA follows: TGTGCCATCGCCGGGACAGGGGGCAGGGAGACCCAGTACTTC. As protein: CAIAGTGGRETQYF.

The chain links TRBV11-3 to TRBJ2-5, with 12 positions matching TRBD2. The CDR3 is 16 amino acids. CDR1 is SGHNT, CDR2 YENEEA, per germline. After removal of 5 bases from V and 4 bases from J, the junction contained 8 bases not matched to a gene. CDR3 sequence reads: CASSHLAGGQRETQYF. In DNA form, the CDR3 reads TGTGCCAGCAGCCACCTAGCGGGGGGGCAAAGAGAGACCCAGTACTTC.

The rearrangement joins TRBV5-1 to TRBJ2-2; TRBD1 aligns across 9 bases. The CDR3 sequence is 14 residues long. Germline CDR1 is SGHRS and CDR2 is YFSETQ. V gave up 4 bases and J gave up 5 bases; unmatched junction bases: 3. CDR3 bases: TGCGCCAGCAGCCGACAGGGGGGTACCGGGGAGCTGTTTTTT. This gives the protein CASSRQGGTGELFF.

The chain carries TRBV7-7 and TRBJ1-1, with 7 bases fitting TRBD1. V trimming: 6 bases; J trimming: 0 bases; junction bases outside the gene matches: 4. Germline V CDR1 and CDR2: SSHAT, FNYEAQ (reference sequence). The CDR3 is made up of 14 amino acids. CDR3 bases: TGTGCCAGCAGAATGACAGGGCTGAACACTGAAGCTTTCTTT. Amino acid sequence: CASRMTGLNTEAFF.

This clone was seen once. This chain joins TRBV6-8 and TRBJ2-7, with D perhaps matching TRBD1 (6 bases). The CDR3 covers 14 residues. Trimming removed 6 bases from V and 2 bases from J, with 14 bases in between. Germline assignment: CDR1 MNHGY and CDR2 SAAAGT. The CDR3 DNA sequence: TGTGCCAGCAGGACCGACACAGGGCCCTACGAGCAGTACTTC. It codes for CASRTDTGPYEQYF.

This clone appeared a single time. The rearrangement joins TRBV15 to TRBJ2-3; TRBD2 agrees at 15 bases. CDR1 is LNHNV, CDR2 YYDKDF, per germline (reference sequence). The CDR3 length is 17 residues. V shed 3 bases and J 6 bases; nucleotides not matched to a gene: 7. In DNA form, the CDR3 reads TGTGCCACCAGCAGGATTTGGACTAGCGGGAGGGCCGATACGCAGTATTTT. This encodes CATSRIWTSGRADTQYF.

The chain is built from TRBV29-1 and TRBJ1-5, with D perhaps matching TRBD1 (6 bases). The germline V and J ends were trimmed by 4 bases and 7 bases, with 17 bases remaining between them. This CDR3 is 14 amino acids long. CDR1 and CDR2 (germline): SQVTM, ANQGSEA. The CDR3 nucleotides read TGCAGCGTTGGGGTCGACAGGTTCGACCAGCCCCAGCATTTT. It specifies CSVGVDRFDQPQHF.

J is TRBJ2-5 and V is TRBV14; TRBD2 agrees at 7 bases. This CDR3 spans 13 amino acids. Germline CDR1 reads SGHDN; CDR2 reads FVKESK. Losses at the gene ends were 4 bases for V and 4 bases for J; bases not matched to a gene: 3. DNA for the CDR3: TGTGCCAGCAGCCTTGGACTAGTAGAGACCCAGTACTTC. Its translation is CASSLGLVETQYF.

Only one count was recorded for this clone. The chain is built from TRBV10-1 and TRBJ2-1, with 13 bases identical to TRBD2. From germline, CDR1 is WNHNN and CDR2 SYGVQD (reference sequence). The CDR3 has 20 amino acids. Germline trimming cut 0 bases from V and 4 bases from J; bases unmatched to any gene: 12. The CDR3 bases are TGCGCCAGCAGTGAGTCCCAACTAGCGGGAGGGCCTGGTGTGTACAATGAGCAGTTCTTC. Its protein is CASSESQLAGGPGVYNEQFF.